One and the same sample provided the 28 T cell receptor beta chains below, sequenced in a study of T cells in Graves' hyperthyroidism and ophthalmopathy. Authors of the study amplified TCR beta CDR3 regions from RNA transcripts. The study used the HTBI primer set for a first-round RT-PCR of the TCR CDR3. Each CDR3 protein is one row after TCRdb ran MiXCR on the multiplex PCR reads. The sample comprises approximately 270,000 distinct CDR3 sequences, about 14% of which are singletons, and about an eighth rests with the top ten. Sequencing was performed on blood. All receptors derive from a woman in her 40s with Graves' hyperthyroidism that later progressed to Graves' ophthalmopathy.

This clonotype appeared a few times. This chain joins TRBV29-1 and TRBJ2-7; D is unresolved. This CDR3 comprises 15 residues. V lost 0 bases to trimming and J lost 2 bases, with 14 bases between them. Germline loops: CDR1 SQVTM, CDR2 ANQGSEA. CDR3 amino acids: CSVEDWVRGTYEQYF. CDR3 DNA sequence: TGCAGCGTTGAAGATTGGGTCCGAGGTACCTACGAGCAGTACTTC.

In its sample, this clonotype was seen many times. This chain connects TRBV2 to TRBJ2-2, with D tentatively TRBD1 (7 bases). V was trimmed by 8 bases and J by 4 bases, leaving 17 bases between them. CDR3 length equals 15 residues. Germline lookup yields CDR1 SNHLY and CDR2 FYNNEI. CDR3: CASDGGGAGTGELFF. Here the CDR3 DNA reads TGTGCCAGCGACGGAGGGGGCGCGGGCACCGGGGAGCTGTTTTTT.

This clonotype was observed a handful of times. The CDR3 region is CSARDSRTDSYEQYF. The CDR3 coding sequence is TGCAGTGCTAGAGATTCCAGGACAGACTCCTACGAGCAGTACTTC. The chain recombines TRBV20-1 with TRBJ2-7; perhaps TRBD1 as D (6 bases). The CDR3 has 15 amino acids. V shed 0 bases and J shed 0 bases, with 12 bases lying between them. Germline V gene lookup returns CDR1 DFQATT and CDR2 SNEGSKA (reference sequence).

This clonotype was counted at least ten times. Relative to the germline gene, one junction end is altered; a read error may explain this. The chain employs TRBV28 and TRBJ1-4; TRBD1 matches at 7 bases. Germline V CDR1 and CDR2: MDHEN, SYDVKM. The CDR3 totals 14 residues. The chain's CDR3 is CASSQTGFNGKLFF. CDR3 DNA sequence: TGTGCCAGCAGTCAGACAGGGTTTAATGGAAAACTGTTTTTT.

The chain's CDR3 is CASGGRSTGTEAFF. Here the CDR3 DNA reads TGTGCCAGCGGAGGCAGGTCCACAGGCACTGAAGCTTTCTTT. The rearrangement uses TRBV27 and TRBJ1-1; possibly TRBD1 for D (5 bases). Trimming removed 8 bases from V and 4 bases from J, with 17 bases in between. Looked up from germline, CDR1 is MNHEY and CDR2 is SMNVEV (reference sequence). This CDR3 is 14 amino acids long.

This clonotype was observed many times. V usage is TRBV28 and J usage is TRBJ1-5; 12 nucleotides align to TRBD1. CDR1 and CDR2 from the germline V gene are MDHEN and SYDVKM. This CDR3 spans 14 amino acids. Trimming took 4 bases from V and 7 from J; bases not matched to a gene: 2. This chain's CDR3 is CASSWDRGHQPQHF. The CDR3, as DNA: TGTGCCAGCAGTTGGGACAGGGGGCACCAGCCCCAGCATTTT. The full variable domain, rest sourced from reference TRBV28 and TRBJ1-5, is DVKVTQSSRYLVKRTGEKVFLECVQDMDHENMFWYRQDPGLGLRLIYFSYDVKMKEKGDIPEGYSVSREKKERFSLILESASTNQTSMYLCASSWDRGHQPQHFGDGTRLSIL.

This clonotype was counted ten times or more. The chain combines TRBV2 with TRBJ2-5; 7 bases map to TRBD1. This CDR3 contains 12 residues. Per germline, CDR1 SNHLY and CDR2 FYNNEI. Germline trimming cut 8 bases from V and 5 bases from J; bases unmatched to any gene: 5. As DNA, the CDR3 is TGTGCCAGCCTTACAGGGGTGGAGACCCAGTACTTC. Protein sequence: CASLTGVETQYF.

The chain joins TRBV19 to TRBJ1-1; TRBD1 aligns across 7 bases. In germline, CDR1 is LNHDA, CDR2 SQIVND (reference sequence). This CDR3 region has 16 residues. With V trimmed by 7 bases and J by 5 bases, 16 bases remained unmatched. CDR3 protein: CASNWATGVGGTEAFF. In DNA form, the CDR3 reads TGTGCCAGTAATTGGGCTACAGGGGTCGGGGGAACTGAAGCTTTCTTT. The entire variable domain, with the rest obtained from reference TRBV19 and TRBJ1-1, is as follows: DGGITQSPKYLFRKEGQNVTLSCEQNLNHDAMYWYRQDPGQGLRLIYYSQIVNDFQKGDIAEGYSVSREKKESFPLTVTSAQKNPTAFYLCASNWATGVGGTEAFFGQGTRLTVV.

The chain carries TRBV6-1 and TRBJ2-5; the match to TRBD2 covers 12 bases. This CDR3 comprises 15 residues. The germline gives CDR1 MNHNS, CDR2 SASEGT. With 5 bases clipped from V and 6 bases from J, the junction kept 7 bases outside the gene matches. The CDR3 sequence is CASSPLAGGQKTQYF. CDR3 DNA: TGTGCCAGCAGTCCTCTAGCGGGAGGGCAGAAGACCCAGTACTTC.

This clonotype has just a few counts. This chain uses TRBV29-1 with TRBJ2-1, with D unresolved. V shed 3 bases and J shed 9 bases, with 6 bases lying between them. The CDR3 extends over 10 amino acids. Germline V gives CDR1 SQVTM, CDR2 ANQGSEA. CDR3 loop: CSVDASEQFF. DNA of the CDR3: TGCAGCGTTGATGCAAGTGAGCAGTTCTTC.

On this clonotype: Possible read error: a much larger clone is one base away. CDR3 amino acids: CSASAQEASTEAFF. In DNA form, the CDR3 reads TGCAGTGCTAGCGCCCAGGAGGCTAGCACTGAAGCTTTCTTT. V and J are TRBV20-1 and TRBJ1-1; D unresolved. The germline V gene has CDR1 DFQATT and CDR2 SNEGSKA (reference sequence). This CDR3 is built from 14 residues. Trimming left V 3 bases short and J 4 bases short, with 15 bases between.

This clonotype appeared many times. The chain combines TRBV20-1 with TRBJ2-4; 8 bases align to TRBD1. This CDR3 is built from 17 residues. V lost 6 bases to trimming and J lost 0 bases; unmatched junction nucleotides: 13. The V gene's germline CDR1 is DFQATT and CDR2 SNEGSKA (reference sequence). The DNA for the CDR3 is TGCAGTGCCACACCCTATGACAGGGGAGCAGCCAAAAACATTCAGTACTTC. It translates to CSATPYDRGAAKNIQYF.

This chain links TRBV7-3 with TRBJ1-6; TRBD1 agrees at 9 bases. Germline V lookup: CDR1 SGHTA, CDR2 FQGTGA. Unmatched junction bases numbered 17, after V lost 11 bases and J lost 0 bases. The CDR3 is 19 residues long. The CDR3 bases are TGTGCCTCCTCGGGACAGGGTCTCCCGACGAGCTCCTATAATTCACCCCTCCACTTT. Translating gives CASSGQGLPTSSYNSPLHF.

The chain has TRBV5-1 and TRBJ1-1, with no clear D. The length of the CDR3 is 14 residues. V shed 3 bases and J shed 3 bases, with 12 bases lying between them. Germline V lookup: CDR1 SGHRS, CDR2 YFSETQ. The CDR3: CASSSRIGDTEAFF. Written as DNA, the CDR3 is TGCGCCAGCAGCTCACGAATCGGGGACACTGAAGCTTTCTTT.

This clonotype was detected many times. As DNA, the CDR3 is TGTGCCAGCAGCTTAGTAGCAGGGTTGAACCAAGAGACCCAGTACTTC. Its translation is CASSLVAGLNQETQYF. The chain combines TRBV7-8 with TRBJ2-5; a possible D gene is TRBD1 (5 bases). The CDR3 contains 16 residues. V was cut by 1 base and J by 0 bases, with 12 bases left in between. Germline V lookup: CDR1 SGHVS, CDR2 FQNEAQ. Full variable domain (outside the CDR3, taken from reference TRBV7-8 and TRBJ2-5): GAGVSQSPRYKVAKRGQDVALRCDPISGHVSLFWYQQALGQGPEFLTYFQNEAQLDKSGLPSDRFFAERPEGSVSTLKIQRTQQEDSAVYLCASSLVAGLNQETQYFGPGTRLLVL.

This clonotype appeared a few times. The chain has TRBV4-1 and TRBJ1-3; D call uncertain. This CDR3 is 15 amino acids long. Trimming stripped 0 bases from V and 2 bases from J, with 8 bases between. The germline V gene has CDR1 MGHRA and CDR2 YSYEKL. The CDR3 coding sequence is TGCGCCAGCAGCCAAGAGGAAGGCACTGGAAACACCATATATTTT. It is translated as CASSQEEGTGNTIYF.

This clonotype has a handful of counts. This sequence joins TRBV10-1 and TRBJ2-2; weak D call: TRBD2 (6 bases). This CDR3 spans 11 amino acids. V dropped 7 bases and J dropped 7 bases, with 7 bases sitting between them. Germline CDR1 reads WNHNN; CDR2 reads SYGVQD (reference sequence). The CDR3 coding sequence is TGCGCCAGCACCGGGGGCGGGGAGCTGTTTTTT. Translated, it gives CASTGGGELFF.

This clonotype was seen ten or more times. The chain is built from TRBV28 and TRBJ2-5; weak D call: TRBD1 (6 bases). CDR3 length equals 18 residues. The germline V and J ends were trimmed by 3 bases and 4 bases, with 24 bases remaining between them. The germline V gene has CDR1 MDHEN and CDR2 SYDVKM. CDR3 in amino acids: CASSFPLQGATPSETQYF. CDR3 bases: TGTGCCAGCAGTTTTCCCTTACAGGGAGCTACACCTTCAGAGACCCAGTACTTC.

Ten or more counts support this clonotype. V gene TRBV28 combines with J gene TRBJ2-1, with 13 bases lining up with TRBD2. Unmatched junction bases numbered 6, after V lost 6 bases and J lost 13 bases. Germline V gives CDR1 MDHEN, CDR2 SYDVKM. This CDR3 comprises 13 residues. The CDR3 nucleotides read TGTGCCAGCAGCCTAGGGACTAGCGGGATACAGTTCTTC. Protein product: CASSLGTSGIQFF.

The J gene is TRBJ2-1, the V gene TRBV5-1; D is unresolved. Germline V lookup: CDR1 SGHRS, CDR2 YFSETQ. This CDR3 has 11 residues. The ends were cut back, 3 bases at V and 6 bases at J, with 4 bases in the middle. The CDR3 sequence is CASSSANEQFF. In DNA form, the CDR3 reads TGCGCCAGCAGCTCGGCCAATGAGCAGTTCTTC. Based on the CDR3 plus reference TRBV5-1 and TRBJ2-1, the full variable domain is KAGVTQTPRYLIKTRGQQVTLSCSPISGHRSVSWYQQTPGQGLQFLFEYFSETQRNKGNFPGRFSGRQFSNSRSEMNVSTLELGDSALYLCASSSANEQFFGPGTRLTVL.

Many counts were recorded for this clonotype. This chain joins TRBV20-1 and TRBJ2-2, with 12 bases aligning to TRBD2. CDR3 length: 16 amino acids. V was clipped by 3 bases and J by 3 bases; unmatched bases: 5. CDR1 is DFQATT, CDR2 SNEGSKA, per germline (reference sequence). The DNA of the CDR3 is TGCAGTGCTAGGAATCTAGCGGGAGGGGACACCGGGGAGCTGTTTTTT. As protein: CSARNLAGGDTGELFF.

Turning to this clonotype: One end of the junction fails to match germline, which may point to a read error. The DNA of the CDR3 is TGTGCCAGCAGTTTATCGGGCCACTCTGGAGACACCATATATTTT. Amino acids: CASSLSGHSGDTIYF. The genes are TRBV27 and TRBJ1-3; D is unclear. Germline-derived CDR1 and CDR2 are MNHEY and SMNVEV (reference sequence). The CDR3 contains 15 residues.

Many counts were recorded for this clonotype. This rearrangement joins TRBV5-1 to TRBJ2-3; possibly TRBD2 for D (5 bases). The germline gives CDR1 SGHRS, CDR2 YFSETQ. Trimming took off 6 bases at V and 2 bases at J, with 10 bases between the two ends. The CDR3 sequence is 13 residues long. In DNA, the CDR3 is TGCGCCAGCATGGACGGACTCACAGATACGCAGTATTTT. It yields the protein CASMDGLTDTQYF.

Ten or more counts support this clonotype. The rearrangement links TRBV10-3 to TRBJ2-7; 8 positions agree with TRBD1. CDR3 length: 13 amino acids. Trimming at V came to 6 bases and at J to 8 bases, leaving 9 bases not matched to a gene. Germline V lookup: CDR1 ENHRY, CDR2 SYGVKD. This CDR3 reads CAIRDRDNVQQYF. The CDR3 DNA is TGTGCCATCAGGGACAGGGACAACGTTCAGCAGTACTTC.

This clonotype was seen at least ten times. J is TRBJ1-1 and V is TRBV7-9; tentatively, D is TRBD1 (6 bases). The V and J ends lost 4 bases and 5 bases respectively, with 11 bases between them. CDR1 SEHNR and CDR2 FQNEAQ come from the germline V gene (reference sequence). This CDR3 region has 13 residues. For the CDR3, the DNA is TGTGCCAGCAGCTCGGGGGGCTGGACTGAAGCTTTCTTT. Translating gives CASSSGGWTEAFF. Combining the CDR3 with reference TRBV7-9 and TRBJ1-1 gives the whole variable domain DTGVSQNPRHKITKRGQNVTFRCDPISEHNRLYWYRQTLGQGPEFLTYFQNEAQLEKSRLLSDRFSAERPKGSFSTLEIQRTEQGDSAMYLCASSSGGWTEAFFGQGTRLTVV.

The chain couples TRBV7-2 to TRBJ1-4; D uncertain. Trimming took 2 bases from V and 2 from J, leaving 12 bases between them. CDR1 is SGHTA and CDR2 is FQGNSA in the germline V gene. The CDR3 sequence is 16 residues long. The CDR3 is CASSLIEGFTNEKLFF. The DNA of the CDR3 is TGTGCCAGCAGCTTAATAGAGGGCTTCACTAATGAAAAACTGTTTTTT.

In its sample, this clonotype was seen a few times. The chain has TRBV5-6 and TRBJ2-5; the match to TRBD2 covers 12 bases. Germline V gene data show CDR1 as SGHDT and CDR2 as YYEEEE. The CDR3 totals 16 residues. V shed 0 bases, J shed 3 bases, and the junction held 3 bases outside the gene matches. The CDR3 protein is CASSLVLAGGEETQYF. The CDR3 DNA reads as TGTGCCAGCAGCTTGGTCCTAGCGGGAGGGGAAGAGACCCAGTACTTC.

In this sample, this clonotype turned up many times. The V gene is TRBV7-3, the J gene TRBJ2-2; D call uncertain. V lost 5 bases, J lost 4 bases, and 17 bases lay in between. Germline assignment: CDR1 SGHTA and CDR2 FQGTGA. This CDR3 is built from 16 residues. The CDR3 reads CASSHPRRGGTGELFF. In DNA, the CDR3 is TGTGCCAGCAGCCATCCGAGGCGCGGTGGCACCGGGGAGCTGTTTTTT.